This T cell receptor (beta chain) is drawn from a study of shared clonotypes between healthy human individuals. The table came from immunoSEQ multiplex PCR; TCRdb's copy has only in-frame clones and leaves some out. The data show about half a million clones, around 80% seen once. CDR1 is LNHNV, CDR2 YYDKDF, per germline (reference sequence). The CDR3 runs 13 residues. V lost 0 bases, J lost 3 bases, and 3 bases lay in between. Recent acute infections and vaccinations were absent in the healthy HIV-negative adult donors. Sequenced: PBMCs. This receptor was taken from a woman in her thirties or forties in good health. Some clones in this sample may be carry-over from other donors' samples. This rearrangement joins TRBV15 to TRBJ1-5; no reliable D call. DNA for the CDR3: TGTGCCACCAGCAGAGATTACAATCAGCCCCAGCATTTT. This gives the protein CATSRDYNQPQHF.